Each of the 18 T cell receptor beta chains below was sequenced from the same sample in a study of CD8 T cells in Susac syndrome (dated by TCRdb to the late 2010s). The library was made by the immunoSEQ multiplex PCR assay. RNA was extracted using the RNeasy kit, and roughly 0.45 to 1 microgram was reverse transcribed with random hexamers. TCRdb applied fastp at Q25 and MiXCR to the public reads, then kept only in-frame beta chains. Each entry is one CDR3 protein sequence, shown with its most common DNA and genes. The sample records around 180,000 distinct CDR3 sequences, under 97% of which are singletons. Clones ranked in the top ten supply approximately 0.09% of the sample. Input material: CD4+ T cells from PBMCs. The receptor source for this set is a human donor with multiple sclerosis.

The V call is TRBV24-1, the J call TRBJ2-6; D gene uncertain. V dropped 9 bases and J dropped 2 bases, with 7 bases sitting between them. Germline CDR1 is KGHDR and CDR2 is SFDVKD. The CDR3 totals 13 residues. The CDR3 DNA sequence: TGTGCCACCCGGAGTCCTGGGGCCAACGTCCTGACTTTC. This codes for CATRSPGANVLTF.

This chain links TRBV3-1 with TRBJ1-1; 7 bases are a match to TRBD1. The germline V gene has CDR1 LGHDT and CDR2 YNNKEL (reference sequence). This CDR3 comprises 13 residues. The junction had 11 bases not matched to a gene; V was cut back by 5 bases and J by 11 bases. CDR3 region: CASSSTGKRWAFF. The DNA of the CDR3 is TGTGCCAGCAGCTCGACAGGGAAACGTTGGGCTTTCTTT. Looking up the rest from reference TRBV3-1 and TRBJ1-1 gives the full variable domain: DTAVSQTPKYLVTQMGNDKSIKCEQNLGHDTMYWYKQDSKKFLKIMFSYNNKELIINETVPNRFSPKSPDKAHLNLHINSLELGDSAVYFCASSSTGKRWAFFGQGTRLTVV.

The chain uses TRBV9 and TRBJ2-2; D is uncertain. CDR1 and CDR2 from the germline V gene are SGDLS and YYNGEE. Trimming pared 0 bases from V and 3 bases from J, leaving 3 bases between. The CDR3 is 13 residues long. Written as DNA, the CDR3 is TGTGCCAGCAGCGTAGCGCACACCGGGGAGCTGTTTTTT. It is translated as CASSVAHTGELFF.

The gene calls are TRBV27 and TRBJ1-1; D might be TRBD1 (5 bases). CDR1 is MNHEY, CDR2 SMNVEV, per germline (reference sequence). CDR3 length: 17 amino acids. Deletions cut 4 bases from V and 4 bases from J, with 22 bases between. DNA of the CDR3: TGTGCCAGCAGTTGGAACCTCGGGGCCACGGGTGGCACTGAAGCTTTCTTT. The encoded protein is CASSWNLGATGGTEAFF.

V and J are TRBV11-3 and TRBJ2-2; D assignment may be TRBD1 or TRBD2 (6 bases each). In germline, CDR1 is SGHNT, CDR2 YENEEA. The V end lost 5 bases, the J end lost 5 bases, and 15 bases lay between the germline ends. The CDR3 is 15 amino acids. CDR3 nucleotides: TGTGCCAGCAGCCTGGCGAGGGGGGAGACCGGGGAGCTGTTTTTT. Its translation: CASSLARGETGELFF.

V is TRBV28 and J is TRBJ2-1, with 7 bases lining up with TRBD1. CDR1 MDHEN and CDR2 SYDVKM come from the germline V gene. CDR3 size: 14 residues. V gave up 2 bases and J gave up 8 bases; unmatched junction bases: 6. The CDR3 nucleotides read TGTGCCAGCAGTTTACCCGGGACAGTTCATGAGCAGTTCTTC. It specifies CASSLPGTVHEQFF.

This clonotype was observed a handful of times. The chain employs TRBV5-1 and TRBJ2-1, with TRBD2 identical over 7 bases. The V segment lost 4 bases and the J segment 5 bases; nucleotides outside the gene matches: 12. Per the germline V gene, CDR1 is SGHRS and CDR2 is YFSETQ. This CDR3 region has 16 residues. In DNA form, the CDR3 reads TGCGCCAGCAGCCCAGAAGCCGGGGGGATCAACAATGAGCAGTTCTTC. Encoded protein: CASSPEAGGINNEQFF. The variable domain in full, with the rest retrieved from reference TRBV5-1 and TRBJ2-1, is KAGVTQTPRYLIKTRGQQVTLSCSPISGHRSVSWYQQTPGQGLQFLFEYFSETQRNKGNFPGRFSGRQFSNSRSEMNVSTLELGDSALYLCASSPEAGGINNEQFFGPGTRLTVL.

The J gene is TRBJ2-5, the V gene TRBV7-3; a weak D match, TRBD2 (7 bases). V shed 5 bases and J shed 2 bases, with 15 bases lying between them. The CDR3 consists of 15 residues. Germline V gene sequence: CDR1 SGHTA, CDR2 FQGTGA. CDR3 in amino acids: CASSAGAGVQETQYF. The CDR3 DNA sequence: TGTGCCAGCAGCGCAGGGGCGGGGGTGCAAGAGACCCAGTACTTC.

The V gene is TRBV2, the J gene TRBJ1-1, with D maybe TRBD1 (5 bases). Trimming shortened V by 5 bases and J by 0 bases, and 10 bases separated the two germline ends. The length of the CDR3 is 14 residues. From germline, CDR1 is SNHLY and CDR2 FYNNEI. Here the CDR3 DNA reads TGTGCCAGCAGTAGGGACGGCGTGAACACTGAAGCTTTCTTT. Translating gives CASSRDGVNTEAFF.

The chain combines TRBV29-1 with TRBJ1-3; D is unclear. V lost 7 bases to trimming and J lost 4 bases, with 14 bases between them. There are 13 residues in the CDR3. The germline V gene encodes CDR1 SQVTM and CDR2 ANQGSEA. CDR3 sequence (DNA): TGCAGCGCGCGAGGGCTCTACGGAAACACCATATATTTT. Protein product: CSARGLYGNTIYF.

The chain recombines TRBV15 with TRBJ1-2, with 9 bases fitting TRBD1. Germline V gene lookup returns CDR1 LNHNV and CDR2 YYDKDF (reference sequence). With V trimmed by 1 base and J by 6 bases, 6 bases remained unmatched. CDR3 size: 15 residues. The CDR3 loop reads CATSRVGTGRDGYTF. The CDR3 bases are TGTGCCACCAGCAGAGTCGGGACAGGGAGAGATGGCTACACCTTC.

The chain links TRBV20-1 to TRBJ2-2; TRBD1 is a possible D gene (5 bases). Looked up from germline, CDR1 is DFQATT and CDR2 is SNEGSKA (reference sequence). V was shortened by 0 bases and J by 6 bases, with 11 bases between the two germline ends. The CDR3 is 14 amino acids. CDR3 nucleotide sequence: TGCAGTGCTAGAGATCCAGGGAAGGCCGGGGAGCTGTTTTTT. Amino acids: CSARDPGKAGELFF.

The V and J genes are TRBV9 and TRBJ2-1, with D possibly matching TRBD1 (6 bases). Germline assignment: CDR1 SGDLS and CDR2 YYNGEE. Trimming cost V 0 bases and J 5 bases, with 12 bases left between them. CDR3 length: 15 residues. CDR3 sequence: CASSVGVTGNNEQFF. The CDR3 DNA is TGTGCCAGCAGCGTAGGGGTGACAGGTAACAATGAGCAGTTCTTC.

V and J are TRBV4-3 and TRBJ2-4; a possible D gene is TRBD2 (5 bases). CDR1 is LGHNA, CDR2 YSLEER, per germline. V gave up 0 bases and J gave up 5 bases, with 14 bases separating them. The CDR3 sequence is 16 residues long. CDR3 sequence (DNA): TGCGCCAGCAGCCAAGAGAGGGCCGAGATTCAAAACATTCAGTACTTC. Amino acids: CASSQERAEIQNIQYF.

This clonotype was recorded once. V usage is TRBV20-1 and J usage is TRBJ2-7; D perhaps matches TRBD2 (6 bases). The CDR3 totals 11 residues. V shed 0 bases and J shed 7 bases, with 7 bases lying between them. The V gene's germline CDR1 is DFQATT and CDR2 SNEGSKA (reference sequence). This CDR3 is CSARDRGEQYF. CDR3 bases: TGCAGTGCTAGAGATCGGGGGGAGCAGTACTTC.

The chain has TRBV6-6 and TRBJ2-5; possibly TRBD1 for D (5 bases). In germline, CDR1 is MNHNY, CDR2 SVGAGI (reference sequence). This CDR3 has 15 amino acids. V was clipped by 2 bases and J by 5 bases, with 15 bases between them. The CDR3 loop reads CASSYGQGRTETQYF. CDR3 bases: TGTGCCAGCAGTTACGGCCAGGGCCGCACGGAGACCCAGTACTTC.

V usage is TRBV15 and J usage is TRBJ1-1; 8 bases align to TRBD1. The CDR3 is 15 amino acids. V lost 3 bases, J lost 0 bases, and 3 bases stayed unmatched. Germline V gives CDR1 LNHNV, CDR2 YYDKDF (reference sequence). The CDR3 sequence: CATSREQGVNTEAFF. Written as DNA, the CDR3 is TGTGCCACCAGCAGGGAACAGGGGGTGAACACTGAAGCTTTCTTT.

The J gene is TRBJ2-7, the V gene TRBV27; TRBD1 aligns across 7 bases. Germline V CDR1 and CDR2: MNHEY, SMNVEV (reference sequence). With V trimmed by 5 bases and J by 2 bases, 9 bases remained unmatched. There are 15 residues in the CDR3. The CDR3 here is CASSRQGRGTYEQYF. The CDR3 DNA sequence: TGTGCCAGCAGTCGACAGGGTCGAGGTACCTACGAGCAGTACTTC.